The present T cell receptor beta chain was sequenced within a study of CD8+ T cells in alopecia areata. Across the whole study: Treatment comprised oral tofacitinib, 5 to 10 mg twice daily, in treated patients. Whole-study findings and limits: The study found higher clonality in lesional than normal scalp, especially in alopecia totalis/universalis. One nonresponder makes the tie between baseline CD8+ expansion and response uncertain.

Per the germline V gene, CDR1 is SQVTM and CDR2 is ANQGSEA. The V end lost 6 bases, the J end lost 4 bases, and 5 bases lay between the germline ends. There are 10 residues in the CDR3. RNA was extracted and reverse transcribed into cDNA as the sequencing template. Some clones are missing from TCRdb's copy, which holds only in-frame ones; the method was immunoSEQ multiplex PCR. The profile shows a few hundred thousand clones, 35% to 40% of them singletons. Treatment indicated: oral pan-JAK inhibitor, 5-10 mg twice daily. Alopecia areata patients had lesional scalp punch biopsies and peripheral blood taken from them. As regards this clone: No antigen is known for it.

This specimen consisted of CD4+ T cells sorted from blood, obtained at approximately week 30, from a patient treated with tofacitinib. The source of this sequence is a human donor with alopecia areata. This sequence joins TRBV29-1 and TRBJ2-3, with D uncertain. The CDR3 sequence: CSVGSDTQYF. In nucleotides, the CDR3 is TGCAGCGTCGGTTCAGATACGCAGTATTTT.